Included here is one TCR beta chain sequence, with context. J was trimmed by 4 bases and V by 4 bases; bases with no gene match: 9. This CDR3 is built from 15 residues. CDR1 and CDR2 (germline): MNHEY, SMNVEV (reference sequence). Clones were sequenced by immunoSEQ multiplex PCR, and TCRdb holds only the in-frame ones, with some missing. The sample carries 190,000 or so clones, around 90% recorded once. The sample originates from a study of T cell responses to AZD1222 COVID-19 vaccine. This receptor was taken from an adult who received the AZD1222 COVID-19 vaccine. The rearrangement uses TRBV27 and TRBJ1-2, with 7 bases identical to TRBD1. The starting material was peripheral blood, obtained 28 days after the second AZD1222 dose. In DNA, the CDR3 is TGTGCCAGCAGTTCCCGACAGGGCGGTTCCTATGGCTACACCTTC. Amino acids: CASSSRQGGSYGYTF.